This T cell receptor beta chain was profiled in a study of CD8+ T cells in alopecia areata. Study-level background: Treated patients were dosed with oral tofacitinib, taking 5 to 10 mg twice daily. Patients remained on tofacitinib for 6 to 18 months and then went 6 months without it. Severity scores in treated patients reflected the percentage of scalp affected.

Indicated treatment: oral pan-JAK inhibitor, 5-10 mg twice daily. Extraction of RNA preceded its reverse transcription into cDNA, which served as the sequencing template. Using immunoSEQ multiplex PCR, the repertoire was profiled, and TCRdb retains in-frame clones only, with some absent. The profile shows 210,000 or so clones, around 66% of them singletons. Trimming stripped 6 bases from V and 8 bases from J, with 11 bases between. Looked up from germline, CDR1 is MNHEY and CDR2 is SMNVEV (reference sequence). CDR3 size: 11 residues. The chain has TRBV27 and TRBJ2-7; the D is unclear. The sequence derives from a human donor with alopecia areata. Here the sequenced sample was CD4+ T cells sorted from blood, taken at week 44, from a patient treated with tofacitinib. CDR3 region: CASSRAGQQYF. CDR3 DNA sequence: TGTGCCAGCAGCAGAGCCGGGCAGCAGTACTTC.